What follows describes a single T cell receptor (beta chain). This clone was picked up a small number of times. Its cognate antigen has yet to be identified. No much larger clone exists at a distance of one base, and base qualities are not known. A single peripheral blood draw of approximately 100 mL on average was collected from each donor into heparinised tubes. A BD FACSAria II and a panel including CD45RO, CCR7, CD25, CD127, CD95 and CD27 were used to sort naive, central memory, regulatory and stem cell-like memory CD4+ T cells. Every sorted population had a purity above 95%. PBMCs were separated immediately by Lymphoprep density gradient centrifugation and were stained directly, without being cultured. Samples were stained and sorted in pairs, with one healthy donor and one patient per experiment, so that batch effects were minimized. The sample belongs to a study of beta chain features in type 1 diabetes (dated by TCRdb to the late 2010s). A note on the overall study: No differences in mean age, gender distribution, total cell number or subset yield were found between patients and healthy donors. A total of around 100 million sorted cells were examined across all samples, and RNA yield correlated strongly with the number of cells per subset. In the study, recently diagnosed type 1 diabetes patients and matched healthy donors were compared on the TCRB repertoires of their sorted circulating CD4+ T cell subsets. Whereas all 30 or so donors provided naive and central memory subsets, regulatory and stem cell-like memory subsets were isolated from just 8 patients and about eight healthy donors. Overall study outcomes, separate from this receptor: Naive, central memory and regulatory TCRB repertoires appeared to be more alike among patients than among healthy donors. Fewer insertions and more nucleotide deletions at VDJ recombination sites were observed in patients with type 1 diabetes, implying thymic rearrangement abnormalities. Because cDNA rather than genomic DNA was sequenced, highly expressing activated cells could have been over-represented, although no difference in activation and CD3 levels was found between groups. Type 1 diabetes patients showed a moderate but significant shortening of TCRB CDR3 length in all four CD4+ subsets. Only small numbers of individuals were included in the HLA sub-analyses, which left unresolved whether HLA type had any influence on TCRB rearrangement. Shorter templates might have been favored by PCR, but patient and control samples were amplified and corrected together, so both groups would have been affected equally by any skew.

All of the isolated RNA was reverse transcribed with the High Capacity cDNA Reverse Transcription Kit, so expressed TCRB transcripts were sequenced. Deep immunoSEQ sequencing was applied to naive, central memory and regulatory T cell samples, giving an average of about 3.7 million total reads per sample. Sorted cells were lysed in RLT buffer and RNA was extracted with DNase-treated RNeasy Micro or Mini kits, depending on cell number. To prevent cross-contamination, every cell subset was processed on its own, while patient and healthy donor samples were processed together. TCRB sequences were amplified from cDNA with the immunoSEQ multiplex PCR, producing 87-bp fragments spanning the CDR3 region. The amplicons were sequenced using the Illumina HiSeq platform. Concerning the study's data processing: Synthetic template baselines were used to correct PCR bias computationally, reads within Hamming distance 2 were collapsed, and singletons that could not be merged were discarded. Reads were aligned against IMGT so that V, D and J genes, CDR3 length and insertions or deletions at six rearrangement sites could be assigned. Within each subset, clonotype counts were normalized to the number of sorted cells before true diversity and Gini coefficients were calculated with the tcR R package. The overlap coefficient, calculated on TCRB nucleotide sequences, was used to quantify repertoire sharing. As a proxy for the pre-selection repertoire, out-of-frame TCRB sequences from naive cells were analyzed. The table comes from immuneACCESS by way of TCRdb, which keeps in-frame sequences with V and J called. Part of the clones is missing from these tables; in studies checked, under half for an unresolved V gene and the rest for unknown reasons. V and J calls and clone size are those listed in that table; D and trimming were worked out from the DNA. Counted in this sample were 200,000 to 250,000 clones; more than 15% of them appeared once. Roughly 0.08% of the sample lies in the top ten.

This sequence originates from a man aged 25 to 45 with type 1 diabetes. The sequenced material came from naive CD4+ T cells from blood. Read against the paper, the sample's cell subset or site label means: true naive CD4+ T cells.

The CDR3 here reads CASAEANYGYTF. The base sequence is TGTGCCAGCGCGGAAGCTAACTATGGCTACACCTTC. The V and J genes are TRBV28 and TRBJ1-2; no D segment can be confidently identified. According to the germline V gene, CDR1 reads MDHEN and CDR2 reads SYDVKM. A distance of 7 bases separates the germline ends of V and J, which lose 8 bases and 0 bases respectively. The CDR3 sequence holds 12 residues, the cysteine and phenylalanine included. The sequence is cut down to CDR3 DNA, 36 bases in frame from base 1.